This is a list of T cell receptor beta chains from one sample in a study of shared clonotypes between healthy human individuals. Repertoires were generated with immunoSEQ multiplex PCR, while TCRdb's copy carries only in-frame clones and drops some. The sample lists 1.5 million to 1.9 million clones, approximately 98% seen once, with about 0.45% in the top ten. Sequencing was done on a sample of naive CD4+ T cells sorted from blood. The receptors derive from a man younger than 45 in good health. Both conserved end residues are part of each CDR3. D genes are given only for firm matches. Expanded clones are given a class, and other clones once, few, many or no size at all.

-	-	TRBV30	TRBJ2-2	CAWSVDGNTGELFF	TGTGCCTGGAGTGTAGACGGGAACACCGGGGAGCTGTTTTTT
once	-	TRBV10-3	TRBJ2-7	CAMGTSGEQYF	TGTGCCATGGGGACTTCGGGCGAGCAGTACTTC
-	TRBD1	TRBV7-9	TRBJ2-2	CASSYRGNTGELFF	TGTGCCAGCAGTTACAGGGGTAACACCGGGGAGCTGTTTTTT
-	-	TRBV11-2	TRBJ2-1	CASSLRGDRYNEQFF	TGTGCCAGCAGCTTACGAGGGGACCGTTACAATGAGCAGTTCTTC
-	-	TRBV29-1	TRBJ2-7	CSARPGQGTYEQYF	TGCAGCGCGAGACCGGGACAAGGGACCTACGAGCAGTACTTC
-	TRBD2	TRBV5-1	TRBJ2-1	CASSFGLAGGVSYNEQFF	TGCGCCAGCAGCTTTGGACTAGCGGGAGGGGTCTCCTACAATGAGCAGTTCTTC
-	-	TRBV11-2	TRBJ2-7	CASSQPLGEQYF	TGTGCCAGCAGCCAGCCCTTAGGCGAGCAGTACTTC
once	-	TRBV5-1	TRBJ2-1	CASSLAADSYNEQFF	TGCGCCAGCAGCTTGGCGGCAGACTCCTACAATGAGCAGTTCTTC
once	-	TRBV28	TRBJ2-1	CASCSVSNEQFF	TGTGCCAGCTGCTCGGTTTCCAATGAGCAGTTCTTC
-	-	TRBV5-1	TRBJ2-1	CASSQPGHRDNEQFF	TGCGCCAGCAGTCAGCCGGGACACCGGGACAATGAGCAGTTCTTC
once	-	TRBV5-1	TRBJ2-2	CASSFTTGNTGELFF	TGCGCCAGCAGTTTTACGACAGGGAACACCGGGGAGCTGTTTTTT
-	-	TRBV15	TRBJ2-5	CATSRDGSGETQYF	TGTGCCACCAGCAGAGACGGGAGTGGAGAGACCCAGTACTTC
-	-	TRBV10-3	TRBJ2-3	CAISVADTQYF	TGTGCCATCAGTGTTGCAGATACGCAGTATTTT
-	TRBD2	TRBV18	TRBJ2-1	CASSPPGLAGGPVNEQFF	TGTGCCAGCTCACCCCCGGGACTAGCGGGAGGGCCGGTCAATGAGCAGTTCTTC
-	-	TRBV7-6	TRBJ1-2	CAISETDNYGYTF	TGTGCCATTTCCGAAACTGATAACTATGGCTACACCTTC
-	-	TRBV18	TRBJ2-2	CASSPRGTHSVDTGELFF	TGTGCCAGCTCACCACGGGGGACACACAGCGTGGACACCGGGGAGCTGTTTTTT
-	-	TRBV7-2	TRBJ1-5	CASSYRAGNQPQHF	TGTGCCAGCAGCTACAGGGCCGGCAATCAGCCCCAGCATTTT
-	-	TRBV18	TRBJ1-1	CASSPAGLEAFF	TGTGCCAGCTCCCCTGCCGGGCTCGAAGCTTTCTTT
-	TRBD2	TRBV7-8	TRBJ2-1	CASSLFSGIPLVEQFF	TGTGCCAGCAGCTTATTTAGCGGGATCCCTCTAGTTGAGCAGTTCTTC
-	TRBD1	TRBV18	TRBJ1-5	CASSRTGGSDQPQHF	TGTGCCAGCTCACGAACAGGGGGGAGCGATCAGCCCCAGCATTTT
once	-	TRBV6-1	TRBJ2-2	CASRSSWYTGELFF	TGTGCCAGCAGGTCCAGTTGGTACACCGGGGAGCTGTTTTTT
-	TRBD1	TRBV2	TRBJ2-5	CASTQGLQETQYF	TGTGCCAGCACACAGGGGTTACAAGAGACCCAGTACTTC
-	TRBD1	TRBV6-5	TRBJ1-5	CASGTGNEYQPQHF	TGTGCCAGTGGGACAGGGAACGAATATCAGCCCCAGCATTTT
once	-	TRBV7-9	TRBJ2-3	CASSPGSAPTDTQYF	TGTGCCAGCAGCCCCGGGAGTGCGCCCACAGATACGCAGTATTTT
-	-	TRBV18	TRBJ2-5	CASSQGLTRSSTETQYF	TGTGCCAGCTCCCAGGGCCTGACTAGATCTTCCACAGAGACCCAGTACTTC
-	-	TRBV7-9	TRBJ1-2	CASSLNGAVGYGYTF	TGTGCCAGCAGCTTAAATGGTGCAGTTGGCTATGGCTACACCTTC
-	-	TRBV5-1	TRBJ1-1	CASNHEWRQNTEAFF	TGCGCCAGCAACCACGAATGGCGACAGAACACTGAAGCTTTCTTT
-	-	TRBV10-3	TRBJ1-1	CAISEDRRNTEAFF	TGTGCCATCAGTGAAGACAGGAGGAACACTGAAGCTTTCTTT
-	TRBD1	TRBV14	TRBJ2-1	CASSQNLDRNNEQFF	TGTGCCAGCAGCCAAAACCTGGACAGGAACAATGAGCAGTTCTTC
-	TRBD1	TRBV5-8	TRBJ2-7	CASSGGTGLYEQYF	TGTGCCAGCAGCGGAGGGACAGGGCTGTACGAGCAGTACTTC
once	-	TRBV5-1	TRBJ2-3	CASSLALPTDTQYF	TGCGCCAGCAGCTTGGCCCTACCCACAGATACGCAGTATTTT
-	-	TRBV15	TRBJ2-1	CATSRGRGFSSYNEQFF	TGTGCCACCAGCAGAGGCCGGGGCTTCAGCTCCTACAATGAGCAGTTCTTC
-	TRBD1	TRBV6-1	TRBJ2-1	CASSDLGQVFEQFF	TGTGCCAGCAGTGATCTTGGACAGGTGTTTGAGCAGTTCTTC